This T cell receptor (beta chain) was sequenced in a study of Graves' ophthalmopathy and Graves' hyperthyroidism. Looked up from germline, CDR1 is SGHVS and CDR2 is FNYEAQ. This CDR3 has 13 amino acids. For repertoire sequencing, the TCR beta CDR3 regions were amplified from RNA transcripts. The first-round RT-PCR employed HTBI primers together with the Qiagen OneStep RT-PCR kit. A multiplex PCR was then performed as the second round. MiXCR was run by TCRdb on the multiplex PCR reads, yielding one entry per CDR3 protein. The data contain 600,000 to 700,000 distinct CDR3 sequences, under 50% of them singletons. Study-wide results and caveats: With approximately 88% sensitivity and 81.08% specificity, a 13-signature model separated ophthalmopathy from stable hyperthyroidism.

For this clonotype: The target antigen is unknown.

Specimen: peripheral blood. The chain couples TRBV7-6 to TRBJ1-1, with 7 bases fitting TRBD1. This TCR was recovered from an adult man with Graves' ophthalmopathy. The CDR3: CARDYRGNTEAFF. The CDR3 nucleotides read TGTGCTAGAGACTACAGGGGCAACACTGAAGCTTTCTTT.